This TCR beta chain was retrieved from a study of blood T cell repertoires in COVID-19 (dated by TCRdb to about 2020). A note on the overall study: Samples from collaborators originated in the United States, Italy and Spain and spanned both the acute and convalescent phases of COVID-19. Where available, HLA class I and class II types were taken from metadata supplied by the sample provider and were not determined by assay-based typing. A freely available public database, intended as a resource for researchers studying the immune response to SARS-CoV-2, is where the repertoires were released. Subjects who had been exposed to COVID-19, were actively infected with it, or had recovered from it provided the deeply sampled blood TCRbeta repertoires that made up the dataset. The sample metadata nearly always contained a de-identified subject ID, COVID-19 status, age in years and sex. Samples came from the ongoing ImmuneRACE study (first 160 participants) plus 1,254 subjects from 6 global collaborators. The prospective study material was composed of cDNA or gDNA derived from T cells, B-cell-depleted T cells, or PBMCs.

Whole blood was collected in K2EDTA tubes by collaborating institutions according to the institutions' own protocols. Collaborator samples were shipped for TCRbeta analysis as frozen whole blood, isolated PBMCs, or DNA extracted from either sample type. Beyond this particular receptor, the publication reports: The amount of clinical and demographic metadata varied by source and participant and was provided uncurated.

The immunoSEQ Assay, a bias-controlled multiplex PCR, was used to amplify TCRbeta CDR3 regions from genomic DNA. From the authors' description of their analysis: The number of nucleated cells in each sample was estimated from the amplification of reference gene primers within the assay. To quantify the absolute abundance of each unique TCRbeta CDR3 rearrangement, sequence reads were collapsed and filtered. For each sample, productive Simpson clonality was calculated as the square root of Simpson's diversity index across productive rearrangements. Sourced from immuneACCESS, this table was stored by TCRdb with only in-frame sequences that have V and J called. A share of the clones is absent; for the studies checked, an unresolved V gene accounts for under half, and the remainder has no known explanation. V, J and clone size are those of that table, while D and trimming were read from the DNA. The sample table holds just under 90,000 clones, of which 90% were seen once. More than 1.5% of the sample is in the top ten clones.

As for this clone: What this receptor recognizes is not known. No quality values exist for individual bases; no much larger clone is one base distant.

The junction shows trimming of 4 bases on V and 1 base on J, plus 8 bases between the germline ends. CDR3 length: 13 amino acids, cysteine to phenylalanine. The only DNA kept is the CDR3, 39 bases in frame from the first base. For CDR1 and CDR2, the germline V gene lists SQVTM and ANQGSEA. Sequencing input: peripheral blood. The sequence links TRBV29-1 to TRBJ1-3; TRBD1 could be the D gene, as 5 bases match. The source is a man in his 60s with acute or convalescent COVID-19. CDR3 region: CSVARGSGNTIYF. The DNA reads TGCAGCGTTGCACGGGGGTCTGGAAACACCATATATTTT.